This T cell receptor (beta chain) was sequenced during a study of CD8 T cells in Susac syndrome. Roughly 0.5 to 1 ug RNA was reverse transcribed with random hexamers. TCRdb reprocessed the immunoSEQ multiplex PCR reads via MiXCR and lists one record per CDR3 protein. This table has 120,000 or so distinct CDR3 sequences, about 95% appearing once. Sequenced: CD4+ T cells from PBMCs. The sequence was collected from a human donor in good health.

The CDR3 DNA follows: TGCAGCGCCGGCCGGACGGGTCGAGGCTACACCTTC. It codes for CSAGRTGRGYTF. This chain uses TRBV29-1 with TRBJ1-2; no firm D call. This CDR3 spans 12 amino acids. V was pared by 7 bases and J by 8 bases, with 17 bases between. The germline CDR1 and CDR2 sequences are SQVTM and ANQGSEA.